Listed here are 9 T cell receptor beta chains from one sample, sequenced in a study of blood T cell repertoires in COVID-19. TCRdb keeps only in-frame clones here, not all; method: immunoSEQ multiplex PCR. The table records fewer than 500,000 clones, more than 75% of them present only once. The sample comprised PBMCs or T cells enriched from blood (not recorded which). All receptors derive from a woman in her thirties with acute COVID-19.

DNA for the CDR3: TGTGCCTGGAGTGCCCGAGGGTACCAGCCCCAGCATTTT. This codes for CAWSARGYQPQHF. The chain employs TRBV30 and TRBJ1-5, with D unclear. Germline loops: CDR1 GTSNPN, CDR2 SVGIG (reference sequence). With 1 base removed from V and 7 bases from J, the gap between germline ends came to 11 bases. This CDR3 contains 13 residues.

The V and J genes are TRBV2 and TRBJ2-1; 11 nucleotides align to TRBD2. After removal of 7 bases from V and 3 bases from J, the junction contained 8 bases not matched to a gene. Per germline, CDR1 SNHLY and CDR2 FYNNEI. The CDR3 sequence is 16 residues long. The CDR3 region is CASTGTSGKYYNEQFF. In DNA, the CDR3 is TGTGCCAGCACAGGGACTAGCGGTAAATACTACAATGAGCAGTTCTTC. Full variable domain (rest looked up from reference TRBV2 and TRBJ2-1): EPEVTQTPSHQVTQMGQEVILRCVPISNHLYFYWYRQILGQKVEFLVSFYNNEISEKSEIFDDQFSVERPDGSNFTLKIRSTKLEDSAMYFCASTGTSGKYYNEQFFGPGTRLTVL.

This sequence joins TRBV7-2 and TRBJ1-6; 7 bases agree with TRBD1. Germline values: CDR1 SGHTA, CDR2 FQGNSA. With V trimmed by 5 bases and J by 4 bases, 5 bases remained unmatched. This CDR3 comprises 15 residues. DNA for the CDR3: TGTGCCAGCAGCCCCGGGACAGAGTATAATTCACCCCTCCACTTT. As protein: CASSPGTEYNSPLHF. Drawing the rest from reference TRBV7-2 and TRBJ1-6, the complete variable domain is GAGVSQSPSNKVTEKGKDVELRCDPISGHTALYWYRQSLGQGLEFLIYFQGNSAPDKSGLPSDRFSAERTGGSVSTLTIQRTQQEDSAVYLCASSPGTEYNSPLHFGNGTRLTVT.

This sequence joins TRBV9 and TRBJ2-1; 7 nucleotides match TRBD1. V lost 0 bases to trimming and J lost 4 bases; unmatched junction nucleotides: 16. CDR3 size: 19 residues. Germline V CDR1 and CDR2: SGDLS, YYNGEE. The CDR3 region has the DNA TGTGCCAGCAGCGTAGAAGGGACCAGGGGGTCGGGTAATTACAATGAGCAGTTCTTC. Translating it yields CASSVEGTRGSGNYNEQFF.

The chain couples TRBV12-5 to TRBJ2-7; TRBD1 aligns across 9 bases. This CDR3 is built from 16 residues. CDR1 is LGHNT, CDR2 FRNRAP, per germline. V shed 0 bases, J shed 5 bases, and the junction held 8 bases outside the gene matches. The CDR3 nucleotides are TGTGCTAGTGGTTTGGTAGAGGGACAGGGCCCCCACGAGCAGTACTTC. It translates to CASGLVEGQGPHEQYF.

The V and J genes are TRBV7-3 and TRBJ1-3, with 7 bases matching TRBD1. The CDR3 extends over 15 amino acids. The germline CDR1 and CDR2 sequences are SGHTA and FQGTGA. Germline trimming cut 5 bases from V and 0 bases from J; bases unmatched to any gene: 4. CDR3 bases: TGTGCCAGCAGCCTCGGACAGGCCTCTGGAAACACCATATATTTT. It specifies CASSLGQASGNTIYF.

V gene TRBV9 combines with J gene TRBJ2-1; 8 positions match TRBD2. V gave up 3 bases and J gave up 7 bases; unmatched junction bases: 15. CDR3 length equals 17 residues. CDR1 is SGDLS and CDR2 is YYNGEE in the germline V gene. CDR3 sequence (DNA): TGTGCCAGCAGCGCCCCGAGCCGGGGGGGCCAGGGGAATGAGCAGTTCTTC. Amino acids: CASSAPSRGGQGNEQFF.

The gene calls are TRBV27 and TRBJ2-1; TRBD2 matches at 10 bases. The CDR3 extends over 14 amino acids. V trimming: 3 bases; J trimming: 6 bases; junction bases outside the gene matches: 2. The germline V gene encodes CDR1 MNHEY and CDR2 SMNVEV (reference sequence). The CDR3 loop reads CASSFERGGNEQFF. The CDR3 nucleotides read TGTGCCAGCAGTTTTGAGCGGGGGGGCAATGAGCAGTTCTTC.

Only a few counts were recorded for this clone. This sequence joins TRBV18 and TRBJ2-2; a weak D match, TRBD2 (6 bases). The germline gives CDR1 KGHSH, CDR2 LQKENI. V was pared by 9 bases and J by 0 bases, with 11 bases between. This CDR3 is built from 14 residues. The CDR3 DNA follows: TGTGCCAGTCTAGCGCCTACGAACACCGGGGAGCTGTTTTTT. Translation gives CASLAPTNTGELFF.